This entry lists 9 T cell receptor beta chains sequenced from one sample in a study of T-cell reconstitution after alpha-beta-depleted transplantation in children. A library of TCRbeta sequences, prepared with unique molecular identifiers, was generated. MiXCR was run by TCRdb on the PCR reads, yielding one entry per CDR3 protein. Seen here are 250,000 to 300,000 distinct CDR3 sequences, 11% observed once, and the top ten hold roughly a quarter. The sample was peripheral blood, taken 180 days after TCRalphabeta/CD19-depleted stem cell transplant. These TCRs come from a male patient under 10 years old who had a stem cell transplant for chronic granulomatous disease, so the T cells may come from the graft donor.

This rearrangement joins TRBV7-2 to TRBJ1-5; D remains ambiguous. V shed 0 bases and J shed 3 bases, with 6 bases lying between them. Germline loops: CDR1 SGHTA, CDR2 FQGNSA. The CDR3 has 14 amino acids. The CDR3 DNA reads as TGTGCCAGCAGCTTAGCGGCAATCAATCAGCCCCAGCATTTT. It codes for CASSLAAINQPQHF.

Ten or more counts support this clonotype. The chain recombines TRBV29-1 with TRBJ1-2; D call uncertain. The CDR3 covers 12 residues. V dropped 6 bases and J dropped 0 bases, with 8 bases sitting between them. Germline V gene data show CDR1 as SQVTM and CDR2 as ANQGSEA. DNA for the CDR3: TGCAGCGTGCGAACGGCTAACTATGGCTACACCTTC. It yields the protein CSVRTANYGYTF.

Turning to this clonotype: A much bigger clone sits one base away, suggesting this may be a read error. The chain combines TRBV20-1 with TRBJ2-5; 14 nucleotides line up with TRBD2. From germline, CDR1 is DFQATT and CDR2 SNEGSKA (reference sequence). This CDR3 contains 15 residues. CDR3 sequence reads: CSAKTSGRAREAQYF. The DNA for the CDR3 is TGCAGTGCTAAGACTAGCGGGAGGGCGAGAGAGGCCCAGTACTTC.

On this clonotype: This clone may be a read error of a much larger clone one base away. The V call is TRBV28, the J call TRBJ2-7, with 10 bases fitting TRBD1. CDR1 MDHEN and CDR2 SYDVKM come from the germline V gene. The V and J ends lost 6 bases and 3 bases, in that order; junction bases with no gene match: 14. This CDR3 comprises 17 residues. CDR3 region: CASRPLTTGTGDYEQYF. DNA of the CDR3: TGTGCCAGCAGACCGCTCACCACCGGGACAGGGGACTACGAGCAGTACTTC.

A few counts support this clonotype. The CDR3 sequence: CASSQDRGRAVDEQFF. In nucleotides, the CDR3 is TGTGCCAGCAGCCAAGATCGGGGGAGGGCCGTGGATGAGCAGTTCTTC. This rearrangement joins TRBV3-1 to TRBJ2-1; TRBD2 agrees at 7 bases. The CDR3 is 16 amino acids. Germline V gene sequence: CDR1 LGHDT, CDR2 YNNKEL (reference sequence). The V segment lost 0 bases and the J segment 8 bases; nucleotides outside the gene matches: 10.

This clonotype was seen many times. In nucleotides, the CDR3 is TGCAGTGCTAGCAGGGAATTTTCGACAAATGAGCAGTTCTTC. Translation: CSASREFSTNEQFF. The chain is built from TRBV20-1 and TRBJ2-1; perhaps TRBD1 as D (5 bases). With 3 bases removed from V and 7 bases from J, the gap between germline ends came to 16 bases. This CDR3 contains 14 residues. Germline-derived CDR1 and CDR2 are DFQATT and SNEGSKA (reference sequence).

This clonotype was seen ten or more times. The rearrangement joins TRBV12-3 or TRBV12-4 to TRBJ2-1; D unclear. This CDR3 spans 16 amino acids. Trimming shortened V by 5 bases and J by 4 bases, and 18 bases separated the two germline ends. In nucleotides, the CDR3 is TGTGCCAGCAGTCTACGGATGCTATTCCCATACAATGAGCAGTTCTTC. Translating it yields CASSLRMLFPYNEQFF.

The sample holds many counts of this clonotype. CDR3 residues: CASSVTWTRGNEQFF. The CDR3 DNA sequence: TGTGCCAGCAGCGTCACATGGACACGGGGGAATGAGCAGTTCTTC. The chain links TRBV9 to TRBJ2-1; tentatively, D is TRBD2 (6 bases). Looked up from germline, CDR1 is SGDLS and CDR2 is YYNGEE. V was cut by 2 bases and J by 7 bases, with 16 bases left in between. This CDR3 comprises 15 residues. The variable domain in full, completed from reference TRBV9 and TRBJ2-1, reads DSGVTQTPKHLITATGQRVTLRCSPRSGDLSVYWYQQSLDQGLQFLIQYYNGEERAKGNILERFSAQQFPDLHSELNLSSLELGDSALYFCASSVTWTRGNEQFFGPGTRLTVL.

This clonotype was counted ten times or more. The gene calls are TRBV11-2 and TRBJ1-6; the D is unclear. The CDR3 is 14 residues long. Germline assignment: CDR1 SGHAT and CDR2 FQNNGV. Deletions cut 0 bases from V and 11 bases from J, with 11 bases between. The chain's CDR3 is CASSLDPIGPPLHF. The CDR3 DNA is TGTGCCAGCAGCTTAGACCCAATCGGCCCACCCCTCCACTTT.